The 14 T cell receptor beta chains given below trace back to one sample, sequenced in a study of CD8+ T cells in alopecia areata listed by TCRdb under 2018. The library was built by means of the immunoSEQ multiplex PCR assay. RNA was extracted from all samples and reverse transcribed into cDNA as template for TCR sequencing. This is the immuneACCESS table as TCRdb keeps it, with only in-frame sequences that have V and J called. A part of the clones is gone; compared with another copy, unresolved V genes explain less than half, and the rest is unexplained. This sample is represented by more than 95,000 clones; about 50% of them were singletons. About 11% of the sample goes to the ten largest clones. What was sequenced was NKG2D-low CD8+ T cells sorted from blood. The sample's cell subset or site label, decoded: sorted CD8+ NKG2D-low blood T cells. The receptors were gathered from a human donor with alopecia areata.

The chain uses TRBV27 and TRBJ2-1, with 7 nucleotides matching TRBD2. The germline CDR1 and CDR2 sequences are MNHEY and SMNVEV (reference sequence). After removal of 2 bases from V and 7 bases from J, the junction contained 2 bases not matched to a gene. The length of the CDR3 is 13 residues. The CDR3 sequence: CASSLSGANEQFF. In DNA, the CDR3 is TGTGCCAGCAGTTTAAGCGGGGCGAATGAGCAGTTCTTC.

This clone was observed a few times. As DNA, the CDR3 is TGTGCCACCGCCCTTCTCGGGGAGCTGTTTTTT. Translated, it gives CATALLGELFF. The chain has TRBV19 and TRBJ2-2; D is uncertain. This CDR3 is 11 amino acids long. CDR1 is LNHDA and CDR2 is SQIVND in the germline V gene (reference sequence). Trimming removed 10 bases from V and 7 bases from J, with 10 bases in between.

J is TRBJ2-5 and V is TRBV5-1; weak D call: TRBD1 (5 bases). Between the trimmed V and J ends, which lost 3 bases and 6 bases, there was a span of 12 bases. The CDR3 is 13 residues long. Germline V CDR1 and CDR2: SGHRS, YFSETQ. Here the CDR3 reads CASSSRESQTQYF. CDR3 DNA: TGCGCCAGCAGCTCCAGGGAAAGTCAGACCCAGTACTTC.

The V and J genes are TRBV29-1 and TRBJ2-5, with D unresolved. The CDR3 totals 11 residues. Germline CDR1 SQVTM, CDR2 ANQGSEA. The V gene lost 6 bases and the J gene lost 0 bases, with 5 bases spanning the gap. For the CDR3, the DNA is TGCAGCGTCTGGTACCAAGAGACCCAGTACTTC. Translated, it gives CSVWYQETQYF.

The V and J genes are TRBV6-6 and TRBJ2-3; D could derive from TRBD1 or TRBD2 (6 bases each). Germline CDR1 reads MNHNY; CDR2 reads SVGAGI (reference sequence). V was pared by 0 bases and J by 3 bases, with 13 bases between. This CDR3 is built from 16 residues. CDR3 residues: CASSYSPEGGTDTQYF. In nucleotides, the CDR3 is TGTGCCAGCAGTTACTCCCCCGAGGGGGGAACAGATACGCAGTATTTT.

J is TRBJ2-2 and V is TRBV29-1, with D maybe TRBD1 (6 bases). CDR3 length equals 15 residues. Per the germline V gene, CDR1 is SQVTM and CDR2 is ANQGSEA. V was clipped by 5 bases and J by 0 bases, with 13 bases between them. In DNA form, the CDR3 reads TGCAGCGTTCTCTTCGGGACATCGAACACCGGGGAGCTGTTTTTT. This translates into CSVLFGTSNTGELFF.

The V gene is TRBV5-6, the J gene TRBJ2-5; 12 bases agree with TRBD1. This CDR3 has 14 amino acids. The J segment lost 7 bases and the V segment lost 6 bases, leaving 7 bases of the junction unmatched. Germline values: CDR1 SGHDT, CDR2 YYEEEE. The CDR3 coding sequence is TGTGCCAGCACTCTGGGACAGGGGGCAGGGACCCAGTACTTC. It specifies CASTLGQGAGTQYF.

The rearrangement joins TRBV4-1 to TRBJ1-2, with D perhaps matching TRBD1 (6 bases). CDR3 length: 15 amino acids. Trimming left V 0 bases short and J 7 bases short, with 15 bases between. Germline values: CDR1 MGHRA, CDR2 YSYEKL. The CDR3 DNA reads TGCGCCAGCAGCCAAGATGGAGCAGGGGAGGCTGGCTACACCTTC. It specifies CASSQDGAGEAGYTF.

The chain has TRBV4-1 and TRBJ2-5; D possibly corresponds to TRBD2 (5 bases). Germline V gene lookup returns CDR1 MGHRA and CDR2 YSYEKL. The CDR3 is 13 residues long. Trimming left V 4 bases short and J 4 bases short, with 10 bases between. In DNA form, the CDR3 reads TGCGCCAGCAGCCCCCTAGCTGGAGAGACCCAGTACTTC. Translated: CASSPLAGETQYF.

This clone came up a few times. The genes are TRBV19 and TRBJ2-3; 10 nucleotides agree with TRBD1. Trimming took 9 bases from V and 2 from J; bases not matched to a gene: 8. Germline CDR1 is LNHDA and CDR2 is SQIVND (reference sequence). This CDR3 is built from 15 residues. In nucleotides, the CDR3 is TGTGCCAGCAATGACAGGGGGCGCGTCACAGATACGCAGTATTTT. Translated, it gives CASNDRGRVTDTQYF.

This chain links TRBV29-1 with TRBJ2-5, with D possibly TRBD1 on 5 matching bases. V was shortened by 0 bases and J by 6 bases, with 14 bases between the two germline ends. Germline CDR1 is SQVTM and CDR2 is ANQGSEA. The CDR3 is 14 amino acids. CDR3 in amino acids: CSVEDQRGKKTQYF. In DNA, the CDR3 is TGCAGCGTTGAAGATCAAAGGGGCAAGAAGACCCAGTACTTC.

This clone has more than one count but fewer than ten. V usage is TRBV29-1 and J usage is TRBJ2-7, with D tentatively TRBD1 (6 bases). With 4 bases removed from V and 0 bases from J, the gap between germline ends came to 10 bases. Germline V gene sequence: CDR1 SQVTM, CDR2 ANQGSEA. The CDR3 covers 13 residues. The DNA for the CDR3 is TGCAGCGTTGTCGGGGACACCTCCTACGAGCAGTACTTC. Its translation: CSVVGDTSYEQYF.

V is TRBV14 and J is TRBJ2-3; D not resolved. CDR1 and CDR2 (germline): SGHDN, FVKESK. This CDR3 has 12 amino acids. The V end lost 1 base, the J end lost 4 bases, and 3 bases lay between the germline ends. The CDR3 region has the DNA TGTGCCAGCAGCCAAGCCGCAGATACGCAGTATTTT. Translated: CASSQAADTQYF. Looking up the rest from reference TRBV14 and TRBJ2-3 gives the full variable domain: EAGVTQFPSHSVIEKGQTVTLRCDPISGHDNLYWYRRVMGKEIKFLLHFVKESKQDESGMPNNRFLAERTGGTYSTLKVQPAELEDSGVYFCASSQAADTQYFGPGTRLTVL.

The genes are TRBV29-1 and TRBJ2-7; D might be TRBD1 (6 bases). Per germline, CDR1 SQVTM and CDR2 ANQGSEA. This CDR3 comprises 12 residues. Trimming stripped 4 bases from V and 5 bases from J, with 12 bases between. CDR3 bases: TGCAGCGTTGCAGGGGCTCTAGACGAGCAGTACTTC. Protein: CSVAGALDEQYF.